This entry lists 11 T cell receptor beta chains sequenced from one sample in a study of response to subunit inactivated influenza vaccine. TCRdb passed the RT-PCR reads through MiXCR, listing each CDR3 protein once. The sample carries more than 550,000 distinct CDR3 sequences, over 9% recorded once. These data also formed part of another study, on T cells expressing NK-cell markers. That publication notes: For TCR beta, cDNA was produced by 5'RACE template switching with UMIs.

The source material was PBMCs from blood, sampled on the day of vaccination. These receptors were taken from a man aged 50 to 59 who received an inactivated influenza vaccine.

Only a few counts were recorded for this clonotype. The V and J genes are TRBV7-9 and TRBJ2-1; TRBD1 is a possible D gene (5 bases). V dropped 4 bases and J dropped 6 bases, with 16 bases sitting between them. CDR3 length equals 15 residues. Germline CDR1 reads SEHNR; CDR2 reads FQNEAQ (reference sequence). Written as DNA, the CDR3 is TGTGCCAGCAGCTACTGGACAAAGGGAACCAATGAGCAGTTCTTC. Translating gives CASSYWTKGTNEQFF. The complete variable domain, with remaining parts taken from reference TRBV7-9 and TRBJ2-1, reads DTGVSQNPRHKITKRGQNVTFRCDPISEHNRLYWYRQTLGQGPEFLTYFQNEAQLEKSRLLSDRFSAERPKGSFSTLEIQRTEQGDSAMYLCASSYWTKGTNEQFFGPGTRLTVL.

The chain combines TRBV28 with TRBJ1-1, with D unresolved. CDR1 is MDHEN, CDR2 SYDVKM, per germline. The CDR3 has 12 amino acids. V dropped 5 bases and J dropped 4 bases, with 8 bases sitting between them. The DNA for the CDR3 is TGTGCCAGCAGTAGATCGAGCACTGAAGCTTTCTTT. Encoded protein: CASSRSSTEAFF. Combining the CDR3 with reference TRBV28 and TRBJ1-1 gives the whole variable domain DVKVTQSSRYLVKRTGEKVFLECVQDMDHENMFWYRQDPGLGLRLIYFSYDVKMKEKGDIPEGYSVSREKKERFSLILESASTNQTSMYLCASSRSSTEAFFGQGTRLTVV.

The V call is TRBV29-1, the J call TRBJ2-1; no clear D gene. Germline CDR1 SQVTM, CDR2 ANQGSEA. This CDR3 contains 12 residues. The CDR3 here is CRIGERYNEQFF. CDR3 in DNA: TGCCGGATCGGAGAGAGGTACAATGAGCAGTTCTTC.

This chain uses TRBV5-4 with TRBJ2-3; D is ambiguous. Germline-derived CDR1 and CDR2 are SGHNT and YYREEE (reference sequence). This CDR3 has 16 amino acids. Trimming cost V 4 bases and J 5 bases, with 20 bases left between them. For the CDR3, the DNA is TGTGCCAGCAGCCTACTTATCGTAGGGCCGGGAGATACGCAGTATTTT. It encodes CASSLLIVGPGDTQYF.

The rearrangement joins TRBV5-1 to TRBJ2-1; no firm D call. Germline loops: CDR1 SGHRS, CDR2 YFSETQ. The V gene lost 5 bases and the J gene lost 2 bases, with 11 bases spanning the gap. The CDR3 length is 14 residues. The CDR3 spells CASRGQVTYNEQFF. The CDR3 coding sequence is TGCGCCAGCAGGGGTCAGGTCACCTACAATGAGCAGTTCTTC.

Ten or more counts support this clonotype. V is TRBV12-3 or TRBV12-4 and J is TRBJ1-1; weak D call: TRBD1 (5 bases). This CDR3 region has 14 residues. The V end lost 6 bases, the J end lost 1 base, and 12 bases lay between the germline ends. Here the CDR3 reads CASSLGTGNTEAFF. The DNA for the CDR3 is TGTGCCAGCAGCTTGGGGACGGGGAACACTGAAGCTTTCTTT.

V usage is TRBV11-2 and J usage is TRBJ2-3, with 7 bases fitting TRBD2. The CDR3 covers 16 residues. The V gene end was trimmed by 2 bases and the J gene end by 0 bases; junction bases not matched to a gene: 5. The germline gives CDR1 SGHAT, CDR2 FQNNGV. CDR3 coding DNA: TGTGCCAGCAGCTTATTCGGGGGGAAGAGCACAGATACGCAGTATTTT. Amino acids: CASSLFGGKSTDTQYF.

This chain joins TRBV13 and TRBJ2-1; weak D call: TRBD1 (6 bases). The V gene's germline CDR1 is PRHDT and CDR2 FYEKMQ (reference sequence). The germline V and J ends were trimmed by 2 bases and 5 bases, with 10 bases remaining between them. This CDR3 has 14 residues. The CDR3, as DNA: TGTGCCAGCAGCTTACAGGGACAAGACAATGAGCAGTTCTTC. As protein: CASSLQGQDNEQFF.

This clonotype was recorded a few times. The gene calls are TRBV5-6 and TRBJ2-1; the D gene is possibly TRBD2 (6 bases). There are 13 residues in the CDR3. V was clipped by 7 bases and J by 2 bases, with 10 bases between them. From germline, CDR1 is SGHDT and CDR2 YYEEEE. This chain's CDR3 is CASLREPYNEQFF. CDR3 DNA: TGTGCCAGCCTCCGGGAGCCCTACAATGAGCAGTTCTTC.

The sample holds a few counts of this clonotype. The chain carries TRBV12-3 or TRBV12-4 and TRBJ2-3, with a possible D match to TRBD1 (6 bases). Trimming took 3 bases from V and 4 from J, leaving 17 bases between them. The CDR3 contains 16 residues. CDR3 DNA: TGTGCCAGCAGTTTTTCCAGGGGAGTTTTTGCAGATACGCAGTATTTT. Protein product: CASSFSRGVFADTQYF.

This clonotype was picked up a small number of times. The chain uses TRBV18 and TRBJ2-7, with 8 bases lining up with TRBD1. Germline lookup yields CDR1 KGHSH and CDR2 LQKENI. Germline trimming cut 6 bases from V and 3 bases from J; bases unmatched to any gene: 13. CDR3 length: 16 residues. The CDR3 is CASSQYGTGEHYEQYF. The CDR3 DNA follows: TGTGCCAGCTCCCAGTACGGGACAGGAGAACACTACGAGCAGTACTTC.